These 28 T cell receptor beta chains came from one sample sequenced in a study of identical twins. MiXCR, applied by TCRdb to the 5' RACE reads, yields one record per CDR3 protein. The sample lists some 460,000 distinct CDR3 sequences, approximately 14% occurring once. The same sample was also studied in work on yellow fever vaccine responses in identical twins.

Sequencing was done on a sample of CD4+ T cells sorted from blood. These receptors all stem from a young woman in good health.

This clonotype was picked up a small number of times. The rearrangement links TRBV29-1 to TRBJ2-7, with 8 bases aligning to TRBD1. CDR1 and CDR2 from the germline V gene are SQVTM and ANQGSEA. The junction had 5 bases not matched to a gene; V was cut back by 2 bases and J by 2 bases. The CDR3 totals 14 residues. Here the CDR3 DNA reads TGCAGCGTTGAAAAGGGACAGGCCACCTACGAGCAGTACTTC. Its translation: CSVEKGQATYEQYF.

CDR3 sequence (DNA): TGTGCCATTTCTGGGGGGACAGGGATCCACGAGCAGTACTTC. Its translation is CAISGGTGIHEQYF. This chain uses TRBV6-1 with TRBJ2-7; TRBD1 matches 9 bases. V was clipped by 10 bases and J by 5 bases; unmatched bases: 12. CDR1 is MNHNS, CDR2 SASEGT, per germline. This CDR3 comprises 14 residues.

This clonotype was detected many times. The chain is built from TRBV29-1 and TRBJ2-3; 13 bases fit TRBD2. With 7 bases clipped from V and 6 bases from J, the junction kept 4 bases outside the gene matches. The CDR3 has 13 amino acids. Looked up from germline, CDR1 is SQVTM and CDR2 is ANQGSEA. CDR3 protein: CSALTSGRDTQYF. CDR3 coding DNA: TGCAGCGCACTGACTAGCGGGAGGGATACGCAGTATTTT.

A few counts support this clonotype. The rearrangement joins TRBV3-1 to TRBJ2-5, with D tentatively TRBD1 or TRBD2 (5 bases each). The germline CDR1 and CDR2 sequences are LGHDT and YNNKEL (reference sequence). V lost 3 bases to trimming and J lost 9 bases, with 23 bases between them. The CDR3 covers 16 residues. The CDR3 DNA follows: TGTGCCAGCAGCCAGGAAACCTCCCCGGGGCTTTGGGCCCAGTACTTC. It specifies CASSQETSPGLWAQYF.

The chain carries TRBV5-1 and TRBJ1-1; unclear D gene. CDR3 length: 16 residues. Germline V gene lookup returns CDR1 SGHRS and CDR2 YFSETQ. V was trimmed by 5 bases and J by 1 base, leaving 18 bases between them. For the CDR3, the DNA is TGCGCCAGCAGTTATACCGCGCGGATAGGGAACACTGAAGCTTTCTTT. Its protein product is CASSYTARIGNTEAFF.

The CDR3 coding sequence is TGCGCCAGCAGCTTAACCGGGACAGGGGTTTACGAGCAGTACTTC. Translating gives CASSLTGTGVYEQYF. This chain joins TRBV5-1 and TRBJ2-7; 10 bases agree with TRBD1. Germline V CDR1 and CDR2: SGHRS, YFSETQ. This CDR3 has 15 residues. V lost 2 bases to trimming and J lost 4 bases; unmatched junction nucleotides: 6.

This clonotype was counted a few times. The gene calls are TRBV3-1 and TRBJ2-7, with 9 positions matching TRBD2. J gave up 1 base and V 1 base, and 2 bases lay outside the gene matches. The CDR3 has 15 residues. Germline lookup yields CDR1 LGHDT and CDR2 YNNKEL (reference sequence). The CDR3 loop reads CASSQGREGSYEQYF. CDR3 nucleotides: TGTGCCAGCAGCCAAGGGCGGGAGGGTTCCTACGAGCAGTACTTC.

The chain combines TRBV7-9 with TRBJ1-4, with D maybe TRBD1 (5 bases). Trimming cost V 5 bases and J 0 bases, with 13 bases left between them. CDR1 is SEHNR and CDR2 is FQNEAQ in the germline V gene (reference sequence). This CDR3 has 16 amino acids. The CDR3 bases are TGTGCCAGCAGCCGCTGGACACAAGCAACTAATGAAAAACTGTTTTTT. Translating gives CASSRWTQATNEKLFF.

Written as DNA, the CDR3 is TGTGCCAGCAGGGCCGAAGCGAACACCGGGGAGCTGTTTTTT. This translates into CASRAEANTGELFF. The chain uses TRBV12-3 or TRBV12-4 and TRBJ2-2, with D uncertain. Trimming removed 6 bases at V and 0 bases at J, with 8 bases between. CDR3 length: 14 amino acids.

This clonotype showed up just a few times. The rearrangement links TRBV10-3 to TRBJ2-3, with 9 bases fitting TRBD2. Germline-derived CDR1 and CDR2 are ENHRY and SYGVKD. The V and J ends lost 2 bases and 2 bases, in that order; junction bases with no gene match: 5. The CDR3 runs 16 residues. The DNA for the CDR3 is TGTGCCATCAGTGAGATAGCGGGGGCAGCCACAGATACGCAGTATTTT. It yields the protein CAISEIAGAATDTQYF.

The chain couples TRBV4-3 to TRBJ2-2; no clear D gene. Germline assignment: CDR1 LGHNA and CDR2 YSLEER. This CDR3 is 19 amino acids long. The V gene lost 5 bases and the J gene lost 0 bases, with 22 bases spanning the gap. The chain's CDR3 is CASSWNWVETVANTGELFF. Written as DNA, the CDR3 is TGCGCCAGCAGCTGGAACTGGGTAGAAACGGTCGCGAACACCGGGGAGCTGTTTTTT.

As concerns this clonotype: The junction does not match germline at one end; this may be a read error. J is TRBJ2-3 and V is TRBV28, with unresolved D. Germline V gene sequence: CDR1 MDHEN, CDR2 SYDVKM. The CDR3 extends over 11 amino acids. The CDR3 DNA reads TGTGCCAGCAGCTCAATACGCCATCCGCTTTTT. It codes for CASSSIRHPLF.

This clonotype was counted a few times. The rearrangement joins TRBV20-1 to TRBJ2-7, with a possible D match to TRBD1 (5 bases). There are 14 residues in the CDR3. V lost 6 bases and J 0 bases, leaving 15 bases between the germline ends. Per the germline V gene, CDR1 is DFQATT and CDR2 is SNEGSKA (reference sequence). Here the CDR3 DNA reads TGCAGTGCCCCAGTCCTTCAGGGCTCCTACGAGCAGTACTTC. Translating gives CSAPVLQGSYEQYF.

The chain has TRBV24-1 and TRBJ1-5; the match to TRBD1 covers 9 bases. This CDR3 region has 15 residues. The V segment lost 2 bases and the J segment 4 bases; nucleotides outside the gene matches: 2. CDR1 is KGHDR, CDR2 SFDVKD, per germline. In DNA, the CDR3 is TGTGCCACCAGTGATTCGGGACAGGGAAATCAGCCCCAGCATTTT. It codes for CATSDSGQGNQPQHF.

In its sample, this clonotype was seen a few times. This chain joins TRBV4-2 and TRBJ1-5, with no clear D. CDR3 length equals 16 residues. V was trimmed by 1 base and J by 5 bases, leaving 15 bases between them. Germline V gene data show CDR1 as LGHNA and CDR2 as YNFKEQ. The CDR3 nucleotides read TGTGCCAGCAGCCAAGGCGGAGGGATCATCGATCAGCCCCAGCATTTT. This sequence encodes CASSQGGGIIDQPQHF.

The J gene is TRBJ2-1, the V gene TRBV11-2; TRBD2 matches 9 bases. The CDR3 totals 15 residues. CDR1 SGHAT and CDR2 FQNNGV come from the germline V gene. Trimming removed 5 bases from V and 3 bases from J; junction bases left unmatched: 5. CDR3 sequence: CASSPRLADYNEQFF. CDR3 bases: TGTGCCAGCAGCCCGCGACTAGCGGACTACAATGAGCAGTTCTTC.

This clonotype occurred many times. The rearrangement uses TRBV19 and TRBJ2-7; maybe TRBD1 (6 bases). V was cut by 9 bases and J by 4 bases, with 10 bases left in between. The CDR3 loop spans 11 amino acids. CDR1 is LNHDA and CDR2 is SQIVND in the germline V gene (reference sequence). The CDR3 loop is CASSDRYEQYF. The CDR3 coding sequence is TGTGCCAGCAGTGACAGGTACGAGCAGTACTTC.

CDR3 sequence: CASSTSGTYEQYF. The CDR3 region has the DNA TGCGCCAGCAGTACTAGCGGGACCTACGAGCAGTACTTC. The V and J genes are TRBV10-2 and TRBJ2-7; TRBD2 matches at 10 bases. Unmatched junction bases numbered 0, after V lost 5 bases and J lost 2 bases. Germline V gene sequence: CDR1 WSHSY, CDR2 SAAADI. The CDR3 runs 13 residues.

The chain recombines TRBV27 with TRBJ2-5; TRBD2 aligns across 7 bases. Trimming took 3 bases from V and 2 from J; bases not matched to a gene: 12. CDR3 length: 17 amino acids. Germline CDR1 and CDR2: MNHEY and SMNVEV (reference sequence). The CDR3 protein is CASSFLGLSGEQETQYF. The CDR3 coding sequence is TGTGCCAGCAGTTTTCTCGGACTAAGCGGGGAACAAGAGACCCAGTACTTC.

This clonotype turned up a few times. The gene calls are TRBV3-1 and TRBJ2-5; 13 nucleotides align to TRBD2. Germline V gene lookup returns CDR1 LGHDT and CDR2 YNNKEL (reference sequence). Trimming cost V 2 bases and J 4 bases; bases outside gene matches: 4. The CDR3 has 16 residues. CDR3 bases: TGTGCCAGCAGCCAACGGACTAGCGGGAGCCGAGAGACCCAGTACTTC. Translation: CASSQRTSGSRETQYF.

The rearrangement links TRBV7-9 to TRBJ1-1; unclear D gene. The germline V gene encodes CDR1 SEHNR and CDR2 FQNEAQ (reference sequence). V shed 2 bases and J shed 7 bases, with 11 bases lying between them. The CDR3 consists of 13 residues. The CDR3 DNA follows: TGTGCCAGCAGCTTAAATCCAGGCGGTGAAGCTTTCTTT. Encoded protein: CASSLNPGGEAFF.

This clonotype was counted at least ten times. The rearrangement links TRBV12-3 or TRBV12-4 to TRBJ1-2, with a possible D match to TRBD1 (5 bases). The CDR3 spans 12 residues. Trimming stripped 10 bases from V and 5 bases from J, with 14 bases between. CDR3 amino acids: CATAPGEYGYTF. In DNA form, the CDR3 reads TGTGCCACCGCTCCGGGGGAGTATGGCTACACCTTC.

The rearrangement links TRBV6-5 to TRBJ2-7; 9 nucleotides line up with TRBD1. Per the germline V gene, CDR1 is MNHEY and CDR2 is SVGAGI. The length of the CDR3 is 15 residues. V lost 3 bases, J lost 5 bases, and 8 bases stayed unmatched. The CDR3 DNA sequence: TGTGCCAGCAGTTATTCGCCGGGACAGGGCAACGAGCAGTACTTC. It translates to CASSYSPGQGNEQYF.

The chain links TRBV5-1 to TRBJ2-7; the D gene is possibly TRBD1 (5 bases). The CDR3 runs 12 residues. The ends were cut back, 0 bases at V and 5 bases at J, with 6 bases in the middle. Per the germline V gene, CDR1 is SGHRS and CDR2 is YFSETQ. Here the CDR3 reads CASSLGQHEQYF. For the CDR3, the DNA is TGCGCCAGCAGCTTGGGACAGCACGAGCAGTACTTC.

The V and J genes are TRBV7-9 and TRBJ2-7, with a tentative D call TRBD1 (5 bases). The CDR3 runs to 15 residues. CDR1 SEHNR and CDR2 FQNEAQ come from the germline V gene (reference sequence). V shed 2 bases and J shed 1 base, with 12 bases lying between them. The CDR3 DNA reads TGTGCCAGCAGCTTATGGGCAGGGATTTCCTACGAGCAGTACTTC. Amino acids: CASSLWAGISYEQYF.

This clonotype was detected a few times. The CDR3 DNA reads TGCGCCAGCAGCTTACAGGGAGCCACTGAAGCTTTCTTT. As protein: CASSLQGATEAFF. The chain is built from TRBV5-1 and TRBJ1-1; tentative D call: TRBD1 (6 bases). The germline V gene has CDR1 SGHRS and CDR2 YFSETQ. V gave up 2 bases and J gave up 4 bases, with 9 bases separating them. This CDR3 region has 13 residues.

This clonotype was counted only a few times. This chain links TRBV7-3 with TRBJ2-7; weak D call: TRBD2 (5 bases). V dropped 4 bases and J dropped 5 bases, with 21 bases sitting between them. The CDR3 has 16 amino acids. Germline CDR1 and CDR2: SGHTA and FQGTGA. CDR3 sequence: CASSSLSQARAHEQYF. The CDR3, as DNA: TGTGCCAGCAGCTCCCTTTCCCAGGCGAGGGCGCACGAGCAGTACTTC. The whole variable domain, remainder taken from reference TRBV7-3 and TRBJ2-7, is GAGVSQTPSNKVTEKGKYVELRCDPISGHTALYWYRQSLGQGPEFLIYFQGTGAADDSGLPNDRFFAVRPEGSVSTLKIQRTERGDSAVYLCASSSLSQARAHEQYFGPGTRLTVT.

This sequence joins TRBV2 and TRBJ2-1, with 10 bases lining up with TRBD1. Trimming removed 6 bases from V and 9 bases from J; junction bases left unmatched: 8. The germline CDR1 and CDR2 sequences are SNHLY and FYNNEI. CDR3 length: 14 amino acids. The CDR3 coding sequence is TGTGCCAGCAGCGGACAGGGGGAATGGGGTGAGCAGTTCTTC. It yields the protein CASSGQGEWGEQFF.